These 32 T cell receptor beta chains share one sample of origin, sequenced in a study of T cell responses to AZD1222 COVID-19 vaccine. Libraries were prepared by immunoSEQ multiplex PCR; TCRdb keeps only in-frame clonotypes and omits some of them. This sample yields 120,000 to 150,000 clones, of which roughly 90% are seen a single time; roughly 1.7% belongs to the top ten. Sequenced material: peripheral blood, taken 28 days after the second AZD1222 dose. The source of these receptors is an adult who received the AZD1222 COVID-19 vaccine.

The chain joins TRBV5-5 to TRBJ1-3; D gene ambiguous. V dropped 0 bases and J dropped 0 bases, with 7 bases sitting between them. Germline V CDR1 and CDR2: SGHKS, YYEKEE (reference sequence). There are 15 residues in the CDR3. DNA of the CDR3: TGTGCCAGCAGCTTGGGACCCGCCTCTGGAAACACCATATATTTT. Protein: CASSLGPASGNTIYF.

This rearrangement joins TRBV28 to TRBJ1-1; no reliable D call. The CDR3 has 13 residues. The V end was cut by 7 bases, the J end by 1 base, with 10 bases between. Germline V gene sequence: CDR1 MDHEN, CDR2 SYDVKM. The CDR3: CASTRRKNTEAFF. The CDR3 coding sequence is TGTGCCAGCACACGTCGTAAGAACACTGAAGCTTTCTTT.

The chain employs TRBV5-6 and TRBJ2-7, with TRBD1 matching 7 bases. The CDR3 extends over 14 amino acids. Germline V gives CDR1 SGHDT, CDR2 YYEEEE. The V and J ends lost 7 bases and 2 bases, in that order; junction bases with no gene match: 9. DNA of the CDR3: TGTGCCAGCTGCCGACAGGGTCAACCCTACGAGCAGTACTTC. This encodes CASCRQGQPYEQYF.

Only one count was recorded for this clone. V usage is TRBV18 and J usage is TRBJ1-1; no reliable D call. The CDR3 covers 14 residues. Germline CDR1 reads KGHSH; CDR2 reads LQKENI. Trimming left V 3 bases short and J 1 base short, with 9 bases between. CDR3 bases: TGTGCCAGCTCACCTCCGAGGTCGAACACTGAAGCTTTCTTT. Translated, it gives CASSPPRSNTEAFF.

The chain is built from TRBV25-1 and TRBJ2-1, with no clear D. This CDR3 has 12 residues. Germline CDR1 is MGHDK and CDR2 is SYGVNS. Trimming shortened V by 2 bases and J by 7 bases, and 6 bases separated the two germline ends. The CDR3 sequence: CASSEIRNEQFF. In DNA form, the CDR3 reads TGTGCCAGCAGTGAAATAAGGAATGAGCAGTTCTTC.

This chain connects TRBV5-1 to TRBJ2-2, with 10 nucleotides matching TRBD1. Germline CDR1 is SGHRS and CDR2 is YFSETQ. Trimming took 0 bases from V and 5 from J; bases not matched to a gene: 1. The CDR3 covers 15 residues. The CDR3 nucleotides are TGCGCCAGCAGCTTGGCGGGACAGGGGACCGGGGAGCTGTTTTTT. This sequence encodes CASSLAGQGTGELFF.

J is TRBJ2-6 and V is TRBV18; no clear D gene. Germline CDR1 reads KGHSH; CDR2 reads LQKENI. Deletions cut 3 bases from V and 4 bases from J, with 10 bases between. This CDR3 has 15 amino acids. The CDR3 loop reads CASSPPAAGANVLTF. In DNA form, the CDR3 reads TGTGCCAGCTCACCCCCCGCCGCGGGGGCCAACGTCCTGACTTTC.

This chain links TRBV9 with TRBJ2-5, with 7 bases lining up with TRBD1. This CDR3 contains 15 residues. With 4 bases clipped from V and 4 bases from J, the junction kept 10 bases outside the gene matches. The germline gives CDR1 SGDLS, CDR2 YYNGEE. CDR3 amino acids: CASSPTGFVGETQYF. The CDR3 coding sequence is TGTGCCAGCAGCCCGACAGGGTTTGTGGGAGAGACCCAGTACTTC.

The chain employs TRBV30 and TRBJ1-2, with a possible D match to TRBD1 (5 bases). Per germline, CDR1 GTSNPN and CDR2 SVGIG (reference sequence). The CDR3 covers 12 residues. The ends were cut back, 1 base at V and 8 bases at J, with 11 bases in the middle. The CDR3 reads CAWSGQFIGYTF. The CDR3 region has the DNA TGTGCCTGGAGTGGACAGTTTATAGGCTACACCTTC.

J is TRBJ1-4 and V is TRBV15, with D possibly being TRBD1 (5 bases). Germline V gives CDR1 LNHNV, CDR2 YYDKDF (reference sequence). The CDR3 is 16 residues long. Trimming took off 0 bases at V and 3 bases at J, with 11 bases between the two ends. CDR3 DNA: TGTGCCACCAGCAGAGAGGGTTGGGGGGCTAATGAAAAACTGTTTTTT. Translation: CATSREGWGANEKLFF.

This clone was detected once. The chain recombines TRBV6-5 with TRBJ1-5, with D perhaps matching TRBD1 (6 bases). V lost 5 bases and J lost 1, with 12 bases in between. The CDR3 is 15 residues long. Per germline, CDR1 MNHEY and CDR2 SVGAGI. The CDR3 protein is CASSNTGMSNQPQHF. The CDR3 bases are TGTGCCAGCAGTAATACAGGGATGAGCAATCAGCCCCAGCATTTT.

This chain uses TRBV10-1 with TRBJ2-2; 12 bases match TRBD1. Germline assignment: CDR1 WNHNN and CDR2 SYGVQD (reference sequence). The J segment lost 4 bases and the V segment lost 6 bases, leaving 3 bases of the junction unmatched. The CDR3 has 15 amino acids. DNA for the CDR3: TGCGCCAGCAGCTCGGGACAGGGGGCCACCGGGGAGCTGTTTTTT. Translated, it gives CASSSGQGATGELFF.

This chain links TRBV10-3 with TRBJ1-2; perhaps TRBD1 as D (5 bases). Trimming took 4 bases from V and 3 from J, leaving 12 bases between them. CDR3 length equals 14 residues. Germline values: CDR1 ENHRY, CDR2 SYGVKD. The CDR3 spells CAISGKKGHYGYTF. The CDR3 region has the DNA TGTGCCATCAGTGGGAAAAAGGGGCACTATGGCTACACCTTC.

Points on this clone: The junction departs from the called germline gene at one end, perhaps through a read error. V and J are TRBV12-3 or TRBV12-4 and TRBJ2-1; tentative D call: TRBD1 (6 bases). This CDR3 region has 12 residues. CDR3 residues: CASSLDRNEQFF. DNA for the CDR3: TGTGCCAGCAGCTTAGACAGGAATGAGCAGTTCTTC.

The chain combines TRBV5-5 with TRBJ2-5; D call uncertain. Germline assignment: CDR1 SGHKS and CDR2 YYEKEE (reference sequence). This CDR3 spans 13 amino acids. V was pared by 2 bases and J by 1 base, with 6 bases between. The CDR3 bases are TGTGCCAGCAGCTTATTCATCCAAGAGACCCAGTACTTC. It yields the protein CASSLFIQETQYF. The whole variable domain, filled in from reference TRBV5-5 and TRBJ2-5, reads DAGVTQSPTHLIKTRGQQVTLRCSPISGHKSVSWYQQVLGQGPQFIFQYYEKEERGRGNFPDRFSARQFPNYSSELNVNALLLGDSALYLCASSLFIQETQYFGPGTRLLVL.

The rearrangement uses TRBV12-3 or TRBV12-4 and TRBJ1-5, with D perhaps matching TRBD1 (5 bases). The CDR3 is 13 residues long. Trimming took off 8 bases at V and 7 bases at J, with 15 bases between the two ends. The CDR3 here is CASSIGETQPQHF. The CDR3 DNA reads TGTGCCAGCTCTATAGGGGAAACCCAGCCCCAGCATTTT.

CDR3 nucleotides: TGTGCCAGCAGCGTAGGGGCGGCTGAGCAGTTCTTC. The encoded protein is CASSVGAAEQFF. The rearrangement joins TRBV9 to TRBJ2-1; D is undetermined. Germline-derived CDR1 and CDR2 are SGDLS and YYNGEE. CDR3 length: 12 residues. V lost 0 bases to trimming and J lost 9 bases, with 7 bases between them.

This chain connects TRBV13 to TRBJ2-7; TRBD2 matches 14 bases. The germline V gene has CDR1 PRHDT and CDR2 FYEKMQ (reference sequence). CDR3 length: 16 amino acids. After removal of 5 bases from V and 2 bases from J, the junction contained 5 bases not matched to a gene. CDR3 in DNA: TGTGCCAGCAGCCCTCGGGGACTAGCGGGAGCCTACGAGCAGTACTTC. Amino acid sequence: CASSPRGLAGAYEQYF.

This sequence joins TRBV5-1 and TRBJ1-2; D is uncertain. Germline loops: CDR1 SGHRS, CDR2 YFSETQ. CDR3 length: 14 amino acids. V gave up 0 bases and J gave up 4 bases, with 10 bases separating them. The CDR3 is CASSLGSGSYGYTF. The CDR3 bases are TGCGCCAGCAGCTTGGGTTCGGGCAGCTATGGCTACACCTTC.

This chain connects TRBV19 to TRBJ1-1; TRBD1 matches 8 bases. With 5 bases clipped from V and 14 bases from J, the junction kept 16 bases outside the gene matches. Germline CDR1 LNHDA, CDR2 SQIVND (reference sequence). The CDR3 totals 14 residues. CDR3 amino acids: CASSSSGQVLRQFF. As DNA, the CDR3 is TGTGCCAGTAGTTCCTCGGGACAGGTCCTTCGTCAGTTCTTT.

This chain connects TRBV10-3 to TRBJ1-6; 8 bases are shared with TRBD1. Unmatched junction bases numbered 0, after V lost 6 bases and J lost 5 bases. Looked up from germline, CDR1 is ENHRY and CDR2 is SYGVKD. This CDR3 contains 13 residues. The CDR3 region is CAIRGQDNSPLHF. Here the CDR3 DNA reads TGTGCCATCAGGGGACAGGATAATTCACCCCTCCACTTT.

This chain joins TRBV7-3 and TRBJ2-2, with 12 bases lining up with TRBD2. This CDR3 spans 18 amino acids. V lost 1 base, J lost 6 bases, and 9 bases stayed unmatched. Germline CDR1 and CDR2: SGHTA and FQGTGA. CDR3 sequence: CASSLILATSGSAGELFF. The CDR3 DNA reads as TGTGCCAGCAGCTTAATCTTAGCGACTAGCGGGAGCGCCGGGGAGCTGTTTTTT.

V usage is TRBV29-1 and J usage is TRBJ2-3; D might be TRBD1 or TRBD2, each matching 5 bases. Germline V gene lookup returns CDR1 SQVTM and CDR2 ANQGSEA. Trimming pared 4 bases from V and 2 bases from J, leaving 22 bases between. The CDR3 length is 17 residues. The CDR3 loop reads CSVGGVRGGSDTDTQYF. DNA of the CDR3: TGCAGCGTTGGGGGTGTTCGGGGCGGGTCGGACACAGATACGCAGTATTTT.

V is TRBV27 and J is TRBJ2-6; D not certain. The V and J ends lost 6 bases and 3 bases respectively, with 18 bases between them. Per germline, CDR1 MNHEY and CDR2 SMNVEV (reference sequence). CDR3 size: 17 residues. The CDR3 here is CASSPVFDQLGANVLTF. CDR3 DNA sequence: TGTGCCAGCAGCCCGGTGTTCGACCAGCTTGGGGCCAACGTCCTGACTTTC.

The chain uses TRBV14 and TRBJ1-6, with TRBD1 matching over 7 bases. Germline-derived CDR1 and CDR2 are SGHDN and FVKESK. The CDR3 runs to 14 residues. The V gene end was trimmed by 3 bases and the J gene end by 8 bases; junction bases not matched to a gene: 4. CDR3 nucleotide sequence: TGTGCCAGCAGCCAGTACAGGGGCGATTCACCCCTCCACTTT. Translating gives CASSQYRGDSPLHF.

This sequence joins TRBV11-2 and TRBJ2-1, with 11 bases that match TRBD2. V lost 4 bases and J lost 9; bases outside the gene matches: 8. Looked up from germline, CDR1 is SGHAT and CDR2 is FQNNGV. The CDR3 contains 15 residues. DNA for the CDR3: TGTGCCAGCAGCTCAATAGCGGGAGGGCCTTCTGAGCAGTTCTTC. This encodes CASSSIAGGPSEQFF. Filled out from reference TRBV11-2 and TRBJ2-1, the complete variable domain reads EAGVAQSPRYKIIEKRQSVAFWCNPISGHATLYWYQQILGQGPKLLIQFQNNGVVDDSQLPKDRFSAERLKGVDSTLKIQPAKLEDSAVYLCASSSIAGGPSEQFFGPGTRLTVL.

V and J are TRBV10-3 and TRBJ2-7; TRBD1 might be the D (5 bases). In germline, CDR1 is ENHRY, CDR2 SYGVKD. This CDR3 has 13 amino acids. V lost 3 bases to trimming and J lost 7 bases, with 13 bases between them. CDR3 sequence reads: CAISDKGQWEQYF. CDR3 coding DNA: TGTGCCATCAGTGACAAGGGGCAGTGGGAGCAGTACTTC.

The chain combines TRBV5-1 with TRBJ1-1; D is ambiguous. CDR1 and CDR2 from the germline V gene are SGHRS and YFSETQ. This CDR3 contains 14 residues. The V end lost 0 bases, the J end lost 4 bases, and 10 bases lay between the germline ends. CDR3 amino acids: CASSLVVDVTEAFF. CDR3 nucleotides: TGCGCCAGCAGCTTGGTTGTCGATGTCACTGAAGCTTTCTTT.

The genes are TRBV7-3 and TRBJ1-1; TRBD1 is a possible D gene (6 bases). In germline, CDR1 is SGHTA, CDR2 FQGTGA. Trimming left V 4 bases short and J 2 bases short, with 14 bases between. The CDR3 runs to 15 residues. CDR3 loop: CASSSTGGGNTEAFF. CDR3 coding DNA: TGTGCCAGCAGCTCTACGGGTGGGGGCAACACTGAAGCTTTCTTT.

The chain links TRBV19 to TRBJ1-4; perhaps TRBD1 as D (5 bases). Trimming cost V 5 bases and J 4 bases, with 17 bases left between them. Germline lookup yields CDR1 LNHDA and CDR2 SQIVND (reference sequence). This CDR3 region has 16 residues. The CDR3 protein is CASSLTWGEVNEKLFF. The CDR3 nucleotides are TGTGCCAGTAGTCTAACTTGGGGGGAAGTTAATGAAAAACTGTTTTTT.

V gene TRBV27 combines with J gene TRBJ1-1; D perhaps matches TRBD1 (5 bases). This CDR3 spans 13 amino acids. Germline V gene sequence: CDR1 MNHEY, CDR2 SMNVEV (reference sequence). Trimming took off 3 bases at V and 4 bases at J, with 9 bases between the two ends. CDR3 in amino acids: CASSFRGFTEAFF. Here the CDR3 DNA reads TGTGCCAGCAGTTTTCGGGGGTTCACTGAAGCTTTCTTT.

The chain carries TRBV10-2 and TRBJ2-2, with 10 bases that match TRBD2. Germline lookup yields CDR1 WSHSY and CDR2 SAAADI. V shed 4 bases, J shed 2 bases, and the junction held 7 bases outside the gene matches. The length of the CDR3 is 17 residues. CDR3 DNA sequence: TGCGCCAGCAGTGTATCTAGCGGGAGATCTAACACCGGGGAGCTGTTTTTT. Translated, it gives CASSVSSGRSNTGELFF.